Listed below are T cell receptor beta chains from one sample, sequenced in a study of blood T cell repertoires in COVID-19. Clones were sequenced by immunoSEQ multiplex PCR, and TCRdb holds only the in-frame ones, with some missing. The sample contains about 190,000 clones, 86% of which appear only once. The sample taken for sequencing was PBMCs or T cells enriched from blood (not recorded which). The receptors were sampled from a woman aged 40 to 49 in a cohort exposed to, infected with or recovered from COVID-19 (not recorded which). Both conserved end residues are part of each CDR3. Each record gives: J gene, V gene, D gene, clone size, CDR3 protein, CDR3 DNA. D genes are given only for firm matches. Only part of the rows carry a size: once, few, many, or a class if the clone is expanded.

J: TRBJ2-7
V: TRBV4-3
D: TRBD2
size: NA
CDR3: CASSQVAGGREQYF
DNA: TGCGCCAGCAGCCAAGTAGCGGGAGGTCGCGAGCAGTACTTC

J: TRBJ2-7
V: TRBV9
D: TRBD1
size: NA
CDR3: CASSGHRTGDSYEQYF
DNA: TGTGCCAGCAGCGGACATCGGACAGGGGACTCCTACGAGCAGTACTTC

J: TRBJ1-2
V: TRBV29-1
D: NA
size: few
CDR3: CSVPQTENYGYTF
DNA: TGCAGCGTCCCCCAGACAGAGAACTATGGCTACACCTTC

J: TRBJ1-4
V: TRBV30
D: NA
size: NA
CDR3: CAWSPKLGDIKGEKLFF
DNA: TGTGCCTGGAGCCCTAAGCTAGGGGACATCAAGGGAGAAAAACTGTTTTTT

J: TRBJ1-4
V: TRBV11-2
D: NA
size: NA
CDR3: CASSLDQDYNEKLFF
DNA: TGTGCCAGCAGCTTAGACCAGGACTATAATGAAAAACTGTTTTTT

J: TRBJ1-4
V: TRBV11-2
D: NA
size: NA
CDR3: CASSLGGEVVMKKLFF
DNA: TGTGCCAGCAGCTTAGGCGGGGAGGTAGTAATGAAGAAACTGTTTTTT

J: TRBJ1-5
V: TRBV19
D: TRBD1
size: NA
CDR3: CASSYTGAGQPQHF
DNA: TGTGCCAGTAGCTATACAGGGGCCGGGCAGCCCCAGCATTTT

J: TRBJ2-1
V: TRBV19
D: NA
size: NA
CDR3: CASSTGYNEQFF
DNA: TGTGCCAGTAGTACAGGGTACAATGAGCAGTTCTTC

J: TRBJ2-7
V: TRBV4-1
D: NA
size: NA
CDR3: CASSQVSYEQYF
DNA: TGCGCCAGCAGCCAAGTGAGCTACGAGCAGTACTTC

J: TRBJ1-2
V: TRBV4-1
D: TRBD1
size: NA
CDR3: CASSPSRDRGLGYTF
DNA: TGCGCCAGCAGCCCGTCCCGGGACAGGGGTCTTGGCTACACCTTC

J: TRBJ2-7
V: TRBV10-3
D: TRBD1
size: NA
CDR3: CAISAGQAYEQYF
DNA: TGTGCCATCAGCGCGGGACAGGCCTACGAGCAGTACTTC

J: TRBJ2-7
V: TRBV7-9
D: TRBD2
size: NA
CDR3: CASSTTGTTTHEQYF
DNA: TGTGCCAGCAGCACGACCGGGACTACCACCCACGAGCAGTACTTC

J: TRBJ1-1
V: TRBV4-1
D: NA
size: NA
CDR3: CASSQGERKNTEAFF
DNA: TGCGCCAGCAGCCAAGGCGAGCGGAAAAACACTGAAGCTTTCTTT

J: TRBJ2-5
V: TRBV24-1
D: TRBD2
size: NA
CDR3: CATSALTSGDQETQYF
DNA: TGTGCCACCAGTGCCCTGACTAGCGGAGACCAAGAGACCCAGTACTTC

J: TRBJ2-3
V: TRBV29-1
D: TRBD2
size: NA
CDR3: CSVELAGVDTQYF
DNA: TGCAGCGTTGAACTAGCGGGGGTAGATACGCAGTATTTT

J: TRBJ1-2
V: TRBV6-5
D: TRBD1
size: NA
CDR3: CASSYSKRTGDYGYTF
DNA: TGTGCCAGCAGTTACTCGAAAAGGACAGGGGACTATGGCTACACCTTC

J: TRBJ1-4
V: TRBV5-1
D: NA
size: NA
CDR3: CASSSGDTTNEKLFF
DNA: TGCGCCAGCAGCTCTGGGGACACAACTAATGAAAAACTGTTTTTT

J: TRBJ1-4
V: TRBV4-1
D: TRBD1
size: NA
CDR3: CASSLGQGARKLFF
DNA: TGCGCCAGCAGCCTCGGACAGGGGGCGAGAAAACTGTTTTTT

J: TRBJ2-5
V: TRBV12-5
D: TRBD1
size: NA
CDR3: CASGLATGPGVETQYF
DNA: TGTGCTAGTGGTTTGGCGACAGGGCCAGGGGTAGAGACCCAGTACTTC

J: TRBJ1-1
V: TRBV27
D: NA
size: NA
CDR3: CASSLLGLANTEAFF
DNA: TGTGCCAGCAGTTTATTGGGACTGGCGAACACTGAAGCTTTCTTT

J: TRBJ2-3
V: TRBV7-9
D: TRBD1
size: once
CDR3: CASTGEGAEDTQYF
DNA: TGTGCCAGCACCGGCGAGGGGGCGGAAGATACGCAGTATTTT

J: TRBJ2-3
V: TRBV10-3
D: NA
size: NA
CDR3: CAIRTTSSTDTQYF
DNA: TGTGCCATCAGGACTACCTCTAGCACAGATACGCAGTATTTT

J: TRBJ2-7
V: TRBV3-1/TRBV3-2
D: TRBD2
size: NA
CDR3: CASSHASGGRYEQYF
DNA: TGTGCCAGCAGCCATGCGAGCGGGGGGCGCTACGAGCAGTACTTC

J: TRBJ2-3
V: TRBV7-8
D: TRBD2
size: NA
CDR3: CASSPRGAGSLDTQYF
DNA: TGTGCCAGCAGCCCCCGCGGAGCGGGAAGTCTAGATACGCAGTATTTT